A selection of T cell receptor beta chains follows, all from one sample in a study of neoadjuvant nivolumab and ipilimumab in lung cancer. Profiled with immunoSEQ multiplex PCR; TCRdb holds only in-frame clones, not every one. The sample lists 20,000 or so clones, more than 75% occurring once. The sequencing here drew on tumor tissue, taken after neoadjuvant nivolumab, alone or with ipilimumab, at or shortly before surgery. Receptor source: an adult with non-small cell lung cancer. The CDR3 runs from the conserved cysteine through the conserved F or W. Each record gives: V gene, D gene, J gene, clone size, CDR3 DNA, CDR3 protein. The D gene is left open where the match is weak. A row's size may be missing; if present it is once, few, many or a size class.

V: TRBV7-9
D: -
J: TRBJ2-5
size: -
DNA: TGTGCCAGCAGCTTACAAGAGACCCAGTACTTC
CDR3: CASSLQETQYF

V: TRBV11-2
D: TRBD1
J: TRBJ2-7
size: -
DNA: TGTGCCAGCAGCTTAGTTGGCCGGGACAGTACCTACGAGCAGTACTTC
CDR3: CASSLVGRDSTYEQYF

V: TRBV5-1
D: -
J: TRBJ2-2
size: -
DNA: TGCGCCAGCAGCTTGGAAGTGGCGGGAATCACCGGGGAGCTGTTTTTT
CDR3: CASSLEVAGITGELFF

V: TRBV5-5
D: TRBD1
J: TRBJ2-1
size: -
DNA: TGTGCCAGCAGCCGTGACAGGGGGCGCCCTAATGAGCAGTTCTTC
CDR3: CASSRDRGRPNEQFF

V: TRBV5-6
D: -
J: TRBJ1-1
size: -
DNA: TGTGCCAGCAGCTTGGCCGGGGCAGGGAACACTGAAGCTTTCTTT
CDR3: CASSLAGAGNTEAFF

V: TRBV7-8
D: -
J: TRBJ1-4
size: -
DNA: TGTGCCAGCAGCGGGGGGGCACAAGCTAATGAAAAACTGTTTTTT
CDR3: CASSGGAQANEKLFF

V: TRBV5-4
D: -
J: TRBJ2-4
size: -
DNA: TGTGCCAGCAGCTCTCCTTGGGACATTCAGTACTTC
CDR3: CASSSPWDIQYF

V: TRBV2
D: TRBD1
J: TRBJ1-2
size: -
DNA: TGTGCCAGCAGTAGAGATACAGGGGTGGTGGGCTACACCTTC
CDR3: CASSRDTGVVGYTF

V: TRBV6-1
D: TRBD1
J: TRBJ2-2
size: -
DNA: TGTGCCAGCAGGGGACAGGTGAACACCGGGGAGCTGTTTTTT
CDR3: CASRGQVNTGELFF

V: TRBV14
D: -
J: TRBJ1-1
size: few
DNA: TGTGCCAGCAGCCGACAGGAGAACACTGAAGCTTTCTTT
CDR3: CASSRQENTEAFF

V: TRBV9
D: -
J: TRBJ2-1
size: -
DNA: TGTGCCAGCAGCGAACAAGGGGACTCCTACAATGAGCAGTTCTTC
CDR3: CASSEQGDSYNEQFF